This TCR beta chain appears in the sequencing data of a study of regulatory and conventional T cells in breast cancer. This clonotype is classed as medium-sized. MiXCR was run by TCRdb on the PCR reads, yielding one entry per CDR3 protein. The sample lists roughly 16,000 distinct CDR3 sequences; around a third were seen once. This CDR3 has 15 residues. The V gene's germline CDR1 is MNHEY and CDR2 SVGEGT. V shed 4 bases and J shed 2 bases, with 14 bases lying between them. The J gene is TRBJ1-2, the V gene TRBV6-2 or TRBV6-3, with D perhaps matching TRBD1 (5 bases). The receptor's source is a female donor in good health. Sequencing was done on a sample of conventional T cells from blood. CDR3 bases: TGTGCCAGCAGTTCCTCGGACACCAACAACTATGGCTACACCTTC. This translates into CASSSSDTNNYGYTF.